Each of the 2 T cell receptor beta chains below was sequenced from the same sample in a study of CXCR3-negative and CXCR3-positive naive CD8 T cells. The TRB cDNA libraries were prepared by 5' RACE with UMI labels. One entry per CDR3 protein, without DNA, is what TCRdb gives after re-calling the 5' RACE reads. Here the sample table reports tens of thousands of distinct CDR3 sequences. Sequenced material: naive CXCR3- CD8+ T cells from blood. Indicated subset: CD45RO-CCR7+CD27+CD95- naive CD8+ T cells lacking CXCR3 (TNR3-). The receptors were gathered from a human donor in good health. Some clones in this sample may be carry-over from other donors' samples.

This chain connects TRBV11-2 to TRBJ2-2. The V gene's germline CDR1 is SGHAT and CDR2 FQNNGV. This CDR3 is built from 15 residues. The CDR3: CASTLGLGNTGELFF.

CDR3 region: CSARPTAAAYTDTQYF. The chain links TRBV29-1 to TRBJ2-3. The CDR3 loop spans 16 amino acids. CDR1 is SQVTM and CDR2 is ANQGSEA in the germline V gene.